The 3 T cell receptor beta chains below all came from one sample that was sequenced in a study of shared clonotypes between healthy human individuals (dated by TCRdb to about 2020). CD8 naive samples were obtained by positive selection for CCR7 among CD45RO-negative cells, yielding a CD45RA+CCR7+ population from which TemRA cells were excluded. Receptor libraries were prepared by the immunoSEQ multiplex PCR assay. Not all clones reach the TCRdb copy of this immuneACCESS table, which keeps in-frame sequences only. Checked studies attribute under half of the gap to unresolved V genes and leave the rest unexplained. Recorded for this sample are millions of clones; 93% of them occurred a single time. Jointly, the top ten make up more than 1.5% of the sample. Sequencing input: naive CD8+ T cells from PBMCs. Taken with the paper, the label for cell subset or site translates to: CD45RA+CCR7+. These TCRs come from a man aged 18 to 29 in good health. Some clones in this sample may be carry-over from other donors' samples.

The V and J genes are TRBV6-6 and TRBJ1-2; possible D gene TRBD1, 6 bases. With 0 bases removed from V and 6 bases from J, the gap between germline ends came to 11 bases. Germline V CDR1 and CDR2: MNHNY, SVGAGI (reference sequence). The CDR3 is 14 amino acids. The CDR3: CASSYSMDRHGYTF. DNA for the CDR3: TGTGCCAGCAGTTACTCGATGGACAGACATGGCTACACCTTC.

CDR3 bases: TGTGCCAGCAGCTTAGCGGACCCGGCGGAGCCCCAGCATTTT. Translation: CASSLADPAEPQHF. V is TRBV7-9 and J is TRBJ1-5; no definite D call. The CDR3 has 14 residues. The V end lost 0 bases, the J end lost 8 bases, and 11 bases lay between the germline ends. From germline, CDR1 is SEHNR and CDR2 FQNEAQ (reference sequence). The full variable domain, with the rest looked up from reference TRBV7-9 and TRBJ1-5, is DTGVSQNPRHKITKRGQNVTFRCDPISEHNRLYWYRQTLGQGPEFLTYFQNEAQLEKSRLLSDRFSAERPKGSFSTLEIQRTEQGDSAMYLCASSLADPAEPQHFGDGTRLSIL.

The chain uses TRBV4-1 and TRBJ2-7; possibly TRBD2 for D (5 bases). In germline, CDR1 is MGHRA, CDR2 YSYEKL. The CDR3 contains 13 residues. Trimming cost V 4 bases and J 4 bases, with 11 bases left between them. The CDR3 reads CASSPDYNYEQYF. DNA of the CDR3: TGCGCCAGCAGCCCAGACTATAATTACGAGCAGTACTTC.